The present T cell receptor beta chain was sequenced within a study of shared clonotypes between healthy human individuals. Regarding the study as a whole: Memory subsets had estimated richness that was generally smaller than that of naive subsets. Tissue TCR repertoires likely differ from these blood-only repertoires.

With 0 bases removed from V and 5 bases from J, the gap between germline ends came to 2 bases. The CDR3 length is 11 residues. CDR1 and CDR2 from the germline V gene are MNHEY and SVGAGI. Terminally differentiated effector memory CD45RA+ cells were excluded from the naive CD8 cells, which were CD45RO-negative and positively selected for CCR7. The donors were adults (healthy and HIV-negative) with no recent acute infections or vaccinations. As for this clone: Its antigen is still unknown. The identical CDR3 is also encoded by other nucleotide sequences in the sample.

DNA at about 190 ng, tens of thousands of T cell genomes, went into sorted-subset replicate PCRs. TCRdb keeps only in-frame clones here, not all; method: immunoSEQ multiplex PCR. The sample contains about 2.2 million clones, over 85% of which appear only once. This sequence was found in a man between 18 and 29 years old in good health. Some clones in this sample may be carry-over from other donors' samples. The V and J genes are TRBV6-5 and TRBJ2-7; D uncertain. Sequencing input: naive CD8+ T cells from PBMCs. The CDR3 spells CASSYSNEQYF. The CDR3 DNA reads as TGTGCCAGCAGTTACTCTAACGAGCAGTACTTC.